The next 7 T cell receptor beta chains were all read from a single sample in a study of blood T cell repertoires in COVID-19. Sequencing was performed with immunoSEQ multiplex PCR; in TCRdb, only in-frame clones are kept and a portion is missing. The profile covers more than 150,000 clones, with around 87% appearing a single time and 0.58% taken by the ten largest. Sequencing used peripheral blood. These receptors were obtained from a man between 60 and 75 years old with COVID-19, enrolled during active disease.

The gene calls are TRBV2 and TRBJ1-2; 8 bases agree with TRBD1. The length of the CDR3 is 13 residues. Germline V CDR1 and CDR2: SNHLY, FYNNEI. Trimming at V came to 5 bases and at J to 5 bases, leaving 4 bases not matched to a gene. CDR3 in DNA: TGTGCCAGCAGTAGGGACAGGTGGTATGGCTACACCTTC. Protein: CASSRDRWYGYTF. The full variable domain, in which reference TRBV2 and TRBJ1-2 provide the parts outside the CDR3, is EPEVTQTPSHQVTQMGQEVILRCVPISNHLYFYWYRQILGQKVEFLVSFYNNEISEKSEIFDDQFSVERPDGSNFTLKIRSTKLEDSAMYFCASSRDRWYGYTFGSGTRLTVV.

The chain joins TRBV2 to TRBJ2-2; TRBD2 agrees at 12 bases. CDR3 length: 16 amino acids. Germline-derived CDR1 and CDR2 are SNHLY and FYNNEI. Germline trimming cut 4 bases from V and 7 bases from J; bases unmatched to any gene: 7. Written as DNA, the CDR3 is TGTGCCAGCAGTGGTCTAGCGGGAGGGCCTCACGGGGAGCTGTTTTTT. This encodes CASSGLAGGPHGELFF.

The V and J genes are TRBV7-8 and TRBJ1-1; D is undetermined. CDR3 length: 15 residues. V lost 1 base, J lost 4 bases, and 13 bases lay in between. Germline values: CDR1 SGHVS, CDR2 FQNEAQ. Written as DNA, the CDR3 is TGTGCCAGCAGCTTAGAAAGTCTGGGGAGCACTGAAGCTTTCTTT. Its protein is CASSLESLGSTEAFF.

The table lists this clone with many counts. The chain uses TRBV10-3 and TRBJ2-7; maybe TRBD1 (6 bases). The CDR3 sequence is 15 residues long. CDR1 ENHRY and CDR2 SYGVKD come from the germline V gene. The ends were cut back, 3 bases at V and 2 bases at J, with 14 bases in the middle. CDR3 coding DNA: TGTGCCATCAGTGAACCAGTTAGGGGGACCTACGAGCAGTACTTC. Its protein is CAISEPVRGTYEQYF.

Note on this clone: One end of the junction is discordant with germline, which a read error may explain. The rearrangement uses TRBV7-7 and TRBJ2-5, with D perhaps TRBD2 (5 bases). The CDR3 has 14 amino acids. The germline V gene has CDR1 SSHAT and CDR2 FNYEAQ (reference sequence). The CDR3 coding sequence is TGTGCTAGCAGCCGACACGGGGAACAAGAGACCCAGTACTTC. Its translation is CASSRHGEQETQYF.

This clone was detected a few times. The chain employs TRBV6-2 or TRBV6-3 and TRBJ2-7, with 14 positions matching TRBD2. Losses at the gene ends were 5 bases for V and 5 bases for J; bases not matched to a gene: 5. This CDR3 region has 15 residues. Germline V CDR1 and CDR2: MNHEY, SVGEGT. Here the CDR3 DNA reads TGTGCCAGCAGTCTCCCGGGACTAGCGGGAGACGAGCAGTACTTC. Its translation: CASSLPGLAGDEQYF.

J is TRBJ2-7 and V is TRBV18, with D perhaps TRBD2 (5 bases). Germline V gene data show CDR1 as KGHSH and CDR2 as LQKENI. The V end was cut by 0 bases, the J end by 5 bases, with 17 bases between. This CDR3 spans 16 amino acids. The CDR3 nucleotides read TGTGCCAGCTCACCACCGAGCGGCACACGGTACGACGAGCAGTACTTC. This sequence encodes CASSPPSGTRYDEQYF.